The rows below give T cell receptor beta chains drawn from one sample of a study of blood T cell repertoires in COVID-19. The protocol was immunoSEQ multiplex PCR, while the TCRdb copy is restricted to in-frame clones and leaves out a portion. In the table there are about 180,000 clones, approximately 80% of which are singletons. The specimen sequenced was PBMCs or T cells enriched from blood (not recorded which). All receptors come from a woman in her forties or fifties who had recovered from COVID-19. CDR3s include the opening cysteine and the closing phenylalanine or tryptophan. The D gene is left open where the match is weak. The size entry is marked missing in some rows and otherwise reads once, few, many or a size class.

D gene	clone size	V gene	J gene	CDR3 protein	CDR3 DNA
NA	NA	TRBV5-1	TRBJ2-1	CASSPRGGSTYNEQFF	TGCGCCAGCAGCCCTAGGGGAGGTTCGACCTACAATGAGCAGTTCTTC
TRBD2	NA	TRBV3-1/TRBV3-2	TRBJ2-7	CASSPWTRPYEQYF	TGTGCCAGCAGCCCTTGGACTAGGCCCTACGAGCAGTACTTC
NA	NA	TRBV19	TRBJ2-7	CASSNPLDGDYEQYF	TGTGCCAGTAGTAACCCTTTGGACGGGGACTACGAGCAGTACTTC
TRBD2	NA	TRBV7-9	TRBJ2-5	CASSLDLAGHETQYF	TGTGCCAGCAGCTTAGACCTAGCGGGACATGAGACCCAGTACTTC
TRBD1	NA	TRBV28	TRBJ2-5	CASWDRPLGAQYF	TGTGCCTCTTGGGACAGACCTCTCGGGGCCCAGTACTTC
NA	NA	TRBV19	TRBJ2-6	CASSPTRTGANVLTF	TGTGCCAGTAGTCCAACCCGAACAGGGGCCAACGTCCTGACTTTC
NA	NA	TRBV6-1	TRBJ1-6	CASSELPGGQVENSPLHF	TGTGCCAGCAGTGAACTCCCGGGGGGGCAGGTTGAGAATTCACCCCTCCACTTT
NA	NA	TRBV29-1	TRBJ1-3	CSVLQGPAKNTIYF	TGCAGCGTGCTCCAGGGGCCAGCAAAAAACACCATATATTTT
NA	NA	TRBV6-5	TRBJ2-3	CASSYGTHRGDTQYF	TGTGCCAGCAGTTACGGGACTCACCGCGGAGATACGCAGTATTTT
TRBD2	NA	TRBV18	TRBJ2-1	CASSRLSGSRYNEQFF	TGTGCCAGCTCACGACTAAGCGGGAGCAGATACAATGAGCAGTTCTTC
TRBD1	NA	TRBV5-1	TRBJ2-5	CASSISGQQETQYF	TGCGCCAGCAGCATTTCGGGACAGCAAGAGACCCAGTACTTC
NA	NA	TRBV9	TRBJ2-3	CASSVAPGEDTQYF	TGTGCCAGCAGCGTAGCCCCCGGGGAAGATACGCAGTATTTT
NA	NA	TRBV4-2	TRBJ2-4	CASSQGLVARGIQYF	TGTGCCAGCAGCCAAGGGCTAGTAGCCAGGGGCATTCAGTACTTC
NA	NA	TRBV11-2	TRBJ1-3	CASSLDPRVGRNTIYF	TGTGCCAGCAGCTTAGATCCCCGGGTCGGTAGAAACACCATATATTTT
TRBD1	NA	TRBV19	TRBJ2-1	CASSTTGTGGGGEQFF	TGTGCCAGTAGTACCACCGGGACAGGGGGCGGAGGGGAGCAGTTCTTC
TRBD2	NA	TRBV10-3	TRBJ2-7	CAISVGGRATPLYF	TGTGCCATCAGTGTTGGCGGGAGGGCTACACCCTTGTACTTC
NA	many	TRBV4-1	TRBJ1-2	CASSRDSANYGYTF	TGCGCCAGCAGCCGAGACAGCGCTAACTATGGCTACACCTTC
NA	NA	TRBV27	TRBJ2-7	CASRGGGEQYF	TGTGCCAGCAGAGGGGGGGGCGAGCAGTACTTC
TRBD1	NA	TRBV19	TRBJ1-3	CASSTQGAGGNTIYF	TGTGCCAGTAGTACCCAGGGGGCCGGTGGAAACACCATATATTTT
TRBD1	NA	TRBV7-9	TRBJ2-3	CASSPRFDRGRDTQYF	TGTGCCAGCAGTCCTAGATTTGACAGGGGGCGAGATACGCAGTATTTT
TRBD1	NA	TRBV11-2	TRBJ1-1	CASSLDRGTEAFF	TGTGCCAGCAGCCTGGACAGGGGGACGGAAGCTTTCTTT
NA	few	TRBV19	TRBJ2-7	CASSIDLFYEQYF	TGTGCCAGTAGTATAGATTTATTCTACGAGCAGTACTTC
TRBD1	NA	TRBV29-1	TRBJ1-2	CSDLQGILSYTF	TGCAGCGACCTACAGGGGATCCTAAGCTACACCTTC
NA	NA	TRBV3-1/TRBV3-2	TRBJ2-7	CASSQYPKTTTNEQYF	TGTGCCAGCAGCCAATACCCGAAAACTACTACGAATGAGCAGTACTTC
TRBD1	NA	TRBV6-5	TRBJ1-2	CASSSNRGAFVYTF	TGTGCCAGCAGTTCTAACAGGGGCGCATTTGTCTACACCTTC
TRBD1	once	TRBV2	TRBJ1-4	CASRETGGIEKLFF	TGTGCCAGCAGAGAGACAGGGGGCATTGAAAAACTGTTTTTT
NA	NA	TRBV27	TRBJ2-7	CASSYQPGNYEQYF	TGTGCCAGCAGTTATCAACCCGGGAACTACGAGCAGTACTTC
TRBD1	few	TRBV11-2	TRBJ2-2	CASRSGDRGNTGELFF	TGTGCCAGCAGGTCGGGGGACAGGGGTAACACCGGGGAGCTGTTTTTT
TRBD2	NA	TRBV4-1	TRBJ2-3	CASSPGTSGVTDTQYF	TGCGCCAGCAGCCCAGGGACTAGCGGGGTAACAGATACGCAGTATTTT
TRBD1	NA	TRBV19	TRBJ1-3	CASGGQQFAGNTIYF	TGTGCCAGTGGGGGACAGCAATTCGCGGGAAACACCATATATTTT
TRBD2	few	TRBV2	TRBJ2-7	CASSGSSGRTYEQYF	TGTGCCAGCAGTGGCTCTAGCGGGCGGACCTACGAGCAGTACTTC
NA	NA	TRBV7-2	TRBJ1-2	CASSLIQDYGYTF	TGTGCCAGCAGCTTAATACAGGACTATGGCTACACCTTC
NA	few	TRBV14	TRBJ2-1	CASSPSSSYNEQFF	TGTGCCAGCAGCCCTTCCAGCTCCTACAATGAGCAGTTCTTC
NA	NA	TRBV28	TRBJ1-4	CASSLGGRNEKLFF	TGTGCCAGCAGTTTGGGGGGACGGAATGAAAAACTGTTTTTT
TRBD2	once	TRBV27	TRBJ2-1	CASSGRTGTSGSGIFYEQFF	TGTGCCAGCAGTGGCCGAACCGGGACTAGCGGGAGTGGTATATTTTATGAGCAGTTCTTC
NA	NA	TRBV10-2	TRBJ2-5	CASSESNRRETQYF	TGCGCCAGCAGTGAGTCGAACAGGCGGGAGACCCAGTACTTC